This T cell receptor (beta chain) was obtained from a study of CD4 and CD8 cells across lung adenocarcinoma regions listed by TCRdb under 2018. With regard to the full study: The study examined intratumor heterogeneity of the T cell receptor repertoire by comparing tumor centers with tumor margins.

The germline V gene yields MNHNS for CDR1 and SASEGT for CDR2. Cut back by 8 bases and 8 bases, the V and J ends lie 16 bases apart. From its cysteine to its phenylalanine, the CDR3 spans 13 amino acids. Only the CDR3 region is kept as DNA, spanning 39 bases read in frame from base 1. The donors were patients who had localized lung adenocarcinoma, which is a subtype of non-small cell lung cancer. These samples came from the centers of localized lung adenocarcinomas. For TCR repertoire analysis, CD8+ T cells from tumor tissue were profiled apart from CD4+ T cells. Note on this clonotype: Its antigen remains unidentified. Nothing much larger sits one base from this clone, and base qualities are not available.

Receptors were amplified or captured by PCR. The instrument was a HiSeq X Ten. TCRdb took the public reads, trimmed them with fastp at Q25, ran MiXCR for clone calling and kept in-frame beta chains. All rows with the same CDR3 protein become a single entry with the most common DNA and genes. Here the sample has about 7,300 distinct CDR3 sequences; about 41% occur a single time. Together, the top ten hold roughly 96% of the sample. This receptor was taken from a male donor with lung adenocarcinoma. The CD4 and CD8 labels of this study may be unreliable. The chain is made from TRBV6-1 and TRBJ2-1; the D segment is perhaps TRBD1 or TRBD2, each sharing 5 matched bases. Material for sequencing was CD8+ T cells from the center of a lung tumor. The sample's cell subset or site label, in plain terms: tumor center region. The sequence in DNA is TGTGCCAGCGGGGACCGTTGGGCGGATGAGCAGTTCTTC. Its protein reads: CASGDRWADEQFF.